Listed here is a single TCR beta chain. What it binds is not known. At one of its ends the junction is not consistent with the germline gene, which may arise from a read error. Researchers drew blood RNA from unsorted whole blood and extracted germline DNA as well. A constant-region primer primed TCR beta cDNA synthesis from 400 to 550 ng of total RNA. Libraries for TCR beta were built through three nested multiplex PCR rounds, which together made up a slightly modified ARM-PCR procedure. MiXCR, run by TCRdb on the multiplex PCR reads, gives a single entry per CDR3 protein. The top ten hold approximately 15% of the sample, which has hundreds of thousands of distinct CDR3 sequences, more than 55% seen once. The sample belongs to a study of tumor-infiltrating lymphocytes in primary liver carcinoma. General study findings and limits: Overlap between tumor regions exceeded overlap of tumor with adjacent tissue or blood. Because of bulk unsorted sampling, CD4+ and CD8+ repertoires were not subjected to comparison. Tumors carried a top-250-clone fraction significantly exceeding that of blood (p = 0.039).

The sequenced sample consisted of peripheral blood. This clonotype was sampled from a young woman with primary liver carcinoma and hepatitis B virus infection.

The CDR3 bases are TGTGCCAGCAGGGGTATAGGCACCGGAGAGCTGTTGTTT. Protein product: CASRGIGTGELLF. V is TRBV6-5 and J is TRBJ2-2, with unresolved D. Germline V CDR1 and CDR2: MNHEY, SVGAGI. This CDR3 has 13 residues.